This TCR beta chain came from a study of cytotoxic CD8 clonotypes in ibrutinib-treated CLL. Clones were read by immunoSEQ multiplex PCR, and TCRdb kept only the in-frame ones, dropping some. Of hundreds of thousands of clones detected, about three quarters appear once; the ten largest clones hold approximately 15%. Trimming removed 2 bases from V and 1 base from J, with 15 bases in between. The CDR3 sequence is 16 residues long. Germline-derived CDR1 and CDR2 are MDHEN and SYDVKM. V gene TRBV28 combines with J gene TRBJ2-7; D is unresolved. The sample in question was PBMCs, obtained after 24 months of ibrutinib treatment. This sequence was found in a human donor with chronic lymphocytic leukemia. Here the CDR3 reads CASSLVWNRSSYEQYF. In nucleotides, the CDR3 is TGTGCCAGCAGTTTAGTGTGGAACAGATCTTCCTACGAGCAGTACTTC.